These 26 T cell receptor beta chains share one sample of origin, sequenced in a study of cytomegalovirus exposure and HLA in healthy donors. Both 60 Vbeta primers and 13 Jbeta primers went into the PCR. Sequencing was performed with immunoSEQ multiplex PCR; in TCRdb, only in-frame clones are kept and a portion is missing. The table lists about 140,000 clones. The material sequenced was PBMCs. Every receptor here comes from a woman younger than 30 in good health and CMV-seronegative.

The chain employs TRBV7-2 and TRBJ1-5; D remains unclear. The germline gives CDR1 SGHTA, CDR2 FQGNSA. Between the trimmed V and J ends, which lost 5 bases and 7 bases, there was a span of 12 bases. The CDR3 spans 13 residues. CDR3 nucleotides: TGTGCCAGCAGCCCAGCCGAGGGACAGCCCCAGCATTTT. This codes for CASSPAEGQPQHF.

This chain joins TRBV7-9 and TRBJ1-2; a possible D gene is TRBD1 (6 bases). Trimming took 7 bases from V and 3 from J, leaving 15 bases between them. The CDR3 runs to 14 residues. CDR1 is SEHNR, CDR2 FQNEAQ, per germline (reference sequence). The CDR3 is CASTFGGQDYGYTF. The CDR3, as DNA: TGTGCCAGCACCTTCGGGGGGCAGGACTATGGCTACACCTTC.

J is TRBJ1-2 and V is TRBV19, with TRBD1 as a possible D gene (6 bases). Trimming took off 2 bases at V and 1 base at J, with 14 bases between the two ends. Germline CDR1 LNHDA, CDR2 SQIVND (reference sequence). This CDR3 has 16 residues. Here the CDR3 reads CASSIYWGRRNYGYTF. In DNA, the CDR3 is TGTGCCAGTAGTATATATTGGGGGCGCCGTAACTATGGCTACACCTTC.

The chain employs TRBV5-1 and TRBJ2-4, with D perhaps matching TRBD1 (5 bases). The CDR3 sequence is 12 residues long. Germline-derived CDR1 and CDR2 are SGHRS and YFSETQ. V was shortened by 4 bases and J by 15 bases, with 17 bases between the two germline ends. The CDR3, as DNA: TGCGCCAGCAGCCCAGGTGAAGGGGTGGGGTACTTC. It yields the protein CASSPGEGVGYF.

This chain connects TRBV15 to TRBJ2-5; no firm D call. V was pared by 0 bases and J by 4 bases, with 6 bases between. Germline V CDR1 and CDR2: LNHNV, YYDKDF (reference sequence). The CDR3 totals 13 residues. The CDR3: CATSRDLLETQYF. The DNA for the CDR3 is TGTGCCACCAGCAGAGATCTATTAGAGACCCAGTACTTC.

J is TRBJ2-5 and V is TRBV5-1; 9 bases match TRBD1. The V and J ends lost 2 bases and 4 bases, in that order; junction bases with no gene match: 3. The CDR3 sequence is 14 residues long. Germline V gene data show CDR1 as SGHRS and CDR2 as YFSETQ. The CDR3 region has the DNA TGCGCCAGCAGCTTAAGGGACAGGGCAGAGACCCAGTACTTC. Translation gives CASSLRDRAETQYF.

J is TRBJ1-2 and V is TRBV28; a possible D gene is TRBD1 (6 bases). The CDR3 length is 14 residues. V gave up 4 bases and J gave up 6 bases, with 15 bases separating them. Per germline, CDR1 MDHEN and CDR2 SYDVKM. CDR3: CASSSGERADGYTF. The DNA for the CDR3 is TGTGCCAGCAGTTCAGGGGAACGGGCGGATGGCTACACCTTC.

This sequence joins TRBV6-1 and TRBJ2-2; D call uncertain. CDR1 MNHNS and CDR2 SASEGT come from the germline V gene. With 5 bases removed from V and 3 bases from J, the gap between germline ends came to 7 bases. CDR3 size: 13 residues. CDR3 residues: CASSFQDTGELFF. The CDR3, as DNA: TGTGCCAGCAGTTTCCAGGACACCGGGGAGCTGTTTTTT.

The chain links TRBV14 to TRBJ2-5; D is possibly TRBD1 (6 bases). The end of the DNA is better explained by TRBJ2-7, so the J call may be wrong. Germline V gene data show CDR1 as SGHDN and CDR2 as FVKESK. The CDR3 has 12 residues. The CDR3 DNA reads TGTGCCAGCAGCCCACAGGGTTACGAGCAGTACTTC. It specifies CASSPQGYEQYF.

J is TRBJ1-2 and V is TRBV15; 7 bases agree with TRBD1. From germline, CDR1 is LNHNV and CDR2 YYDKDF (reference sequence). This CDR3 is 17 amino acids long. Germline trimming cut 0 bases from V and 13 bases from J; bases unmatched to any gene: 20. CDR3 region: CATSRDLAGQATYGCTF. The DNA for the CDR3 is TGTGCCACCAGCAGAGATCTAGCAGGACAGGCAACCTATGGATGCACCTTC.

V is TRBV9 and J is TRBJ1-2, with 9 bases lining up with TRBD1. The germline V gene has CDR1 SGDLS and CDR2 YYNGEE. V trimming: 1 base; J trimming: 4 bases; junction bases outside the gene matches: 8. The CDR3 extends over 16 amino acids. CDR3 region: CASSVTGTGRGYGYTF. Here the CDR3 DNA reads TGTGCCAGCAGCGTAACGGGGACAGGGAGGGGCTATGGCTACACCTTC.

The J gene is TRBJ2-2, the V gene TRBV4-1; 8 bases fit TRBD1. The V gene's germline CDR1 is MGHRA and CDR2 YSYEKL. The trim removed 5 bases at V and 5 bases at J, leaving 16 bases unmatched. This CDR3 comprises 18 residues. The CDR3 region has the DNA TGCGCCAGCAGCGAAGGCCGGACAGGGCTTACGGGGACCGGGGAGCTGTTTTTT. As protein: CASSEGRTGLTGTGELFF.

The V call is TRBV27, the J call TRBJ2-7; the match to TRBD1 covers 10 bases. CDR1 is MNHEY, CDR2 SMNVEV, per germline (reference sequence). This CDR3 comprises 18 residues. J gave up 4 bases and V 7 bases, and 19 bases lay outside the gene matches. This CDR3 is CASTRRRDRGLSHYEQYF. CDR3 bases: TGTGCCAGCACCCGACGCCGGGACAGGGGCCTTAGCCATTACGAGCAGTACTTC.

The chain has TRBV7-6 and TRBJ1-1; D gene unclear. V lost 7 bases, J lost 0 bases, and 12 bases lay in between. The CDR3 covers 14 residues. Germline loops: CDR1 SGHVS, CDR2 FNYEAQ. This chain's CDR3 is CASTVGRVNTEAFF. The CDR3 bases are TGTGCCAGCACGGTTGGGAGGGTGAACACTGAAGCTTTCTTT.

The chain links TRBV11-3 to TRBJ2-5; D call uncertain. Trimming took off 1 base at V and 5 bases at J, with 8 bases between the two ends. The CDR3 has 13 amino acids. CDR1 and CDR2 from the germline V gene are SGHNT and YENEEA. The CDR3 DNA sequence: TGTGCCAGCAGCTTAGGGCCTTGGGAGACCCAGTACTTC. It specifies CASSLGPWETQYF.

V usage is TRBV30 and J usage is TRBJ1-1; D may be TRBD1 (6 bases). Trimming took off 3 bases at V and 4 bases at J, with 9 bases between the two ends. The length of the CDR3 is 12 residues. Per the germline V gene, CDR1 is GTSNPN and CDR2 is SVGIG (reference sequence). The CDR3 spells CAWRDSSTEAFF. Here the CDR3 DNA reads TGTGCCTGGAGGGACAGTAGCACTGAAGCTTTCTTT.

The rearrangement uses TRBV6-1 and TRBJ1-5, with a possible D match to TRBD1 (5 bases). This CDR3 has 14 amino acids. Germline assignment: CDR1 MNHNS and CDR2 SASEGT. Trimming pared 6 bases from V and 6 bases from J, leaving 15 bases between. CDR3: CASRADSLGQPQHF. CDR3 DNA: TGTGCCAGCAGGGCAGACAGCCTTGGTCAGCCCCAGCATTTT.

The chain uses TRBV29-1 and TRBJ2-1; weak D call: TRBD2 (6 bases). Germline-derived CDR1 and CDR2 are SQVTM and ANQGSEA. The CDR3 length is 17 residues. Between the trimmed V and J ends, which lost 3 bases and 8 bases, there was a span of 26 bases. The CDR3 region has the DNA TGCAGCGTTGAGTATTTGGAGGGTCTTCAACAGGTGGATGAGCAGTTCTTC. Translating it yields CSVEYLEGLQQVDEQFF.

This chain uses TRBV27 with TRBJ2-1, with 7 bases aligning to TRBD2. The CDR3 runs to 14 residues. V dropped 8 bases and J dropped 2; count of bases not matched to a gene: 6. Germline V gene lookup returns CDR1 MNHEY and CDR2 SMNVEV (reference sequence). The CDR3 here is CASHLSGTYNEQFF. The CDR3 DNA is TGTGCCAGCCACCTAAGCGGGACCTACAATGAGCAGTTCTTC.

V is TRBV2 and J is TRBJ1-5; 7 nucleotides agree with TRBD1. The germline V gene encodes CDR1 SNHLY and CDR2 FYNNEI. With 6 bases clipped from V and 2 bases from J, the junction kept 10 bases outside the gene matches. CDR3 size: 16 residues. CDR3 bases: TGTGCCAGCAGCTTAGCAGGGGGGAATGGCAATCAGCCCCAGCATTTT. Protein: CASSLAGGNGNQPQHF.

The chain joins TRBV10-3 to TRBJ2-3, with 10 bases fitting TRBD2. Germline CDR1 and CDR2: ENHRY and SYGVKD. The CDR3 spans 14 residues. V was pared by 10 bases and J by 6 bases, with 10 bases of the junction left unmatched. In nucleotides, the CDR3 is TGTGCCACCCAAGCGGGAGGGCAGGCGGATACGCAGTATTTT. Amino acids: CATQAGGQADTQYF.

This sequence joins TRBV19 and TRBJ1-6; 11 bases align to TRBD1. Germline V gene lookup returns CDR1 LNHDA and CDR2 SQIVND (reference sequence). The CDR3 has 15 amino acids. Trimming removed 5 bases from V and 9 bases from J; junction bases left unmatched: 6. The CDR3 DNA reads TGTGCCAGTAGTCCCCCGGGACAGGGGGGTTCACCCCTCCACTTT. This codes for CASSPPGQGGSPLHF.

This rearrangement joins TRBV11-3 to TRBJ2-5, with 11 bases matching TRBD2. Trimming removed 8 bases from V and 0 bases from J; junction bases left unmatched: 8. Germline V gene sequence: CDR1 SGHNT, CDR2 YENEEA. The CDR3 spans 16 residues. The CDR3 loop reads CASEKSSGRYQETQYF. CDR3 nucleotide sequence: TGTGCCAGCGAAAAGTCTAGCGGGAGGTACCAAGAGACCCAGTACTTC.

The V gene is TRBV30, the J gene TRBJ2-2; D may be TRBD2 (6 bases). V lost 5 bases to trimming and J lost 5 bases, with 15 bases between them. Germline CDR1 is GTSNPN and CDR2 is SVGIG (reference sequence). The CDR3 length is 14 residues. The CDR3 sequence is CAWGSGEATGELFF. CDR3 nucleotide sequence: TGTGCCTGGGGGTCGGGGGAGGCAACCGGGGAGCTGTTTTTT.

The V call is TRBV5-1, the J call TRBJ2-5; the D gene is possibly TRBD2 (6 bases). Germline V gene sequence: CDR1 SGHRS, CDR2 YFSETQ. The CDR3 covers 15 residues. V was shortened by 0 bases and J by 1 base, with 10 bases between the two germline ends. The CDR3 bases are TGCGCCAGCAGCTTGGTGGACGGGAGCCAAGAGACCCAGTACTTC. Its protein product is CASSLVDGSQETQYF. The full variable domain, with the rest looked up from reference TRBV5-1 and TRBJ2-5, is KAGVTQTPRYLIKTRGQQVTLSCSPISGHRSVSWYQQTPGQGLQFLFEYFSETQRNKGNFPGRFSGRQFSNSRSEMNVSTLELGDSALYLCASSLVDGSQETQYFGPGTRLLVL.

J is TRBJ1-4 and V is TRBV5-1; 7 nucleotides line up with TRBD1. The J segment lost 0 bases and the V segment lost 0 bases, leaving 8 bases of the junction unmatched. This CDR3 comprises 18 residues. CDR1 and CDR2 (germline): SGHRS, YFSETQ. CDR3 residues: CASSLGRDSLATNEKLFF. CDR3 DNA: TGCGCCAGCAGCTTGGGCCGGGACAGCCTTGCAACTAATGAAAAACTGTTTTTT. The full variable domain, its missing parts supplied by reference TRBV5-1 and TRBJ1-4, is KAGVTQTPRYLIKTRGQQVTLSCSPISGHRSVSWYQQTPGQGLQFLFEYFSETQRNKGNFPGRFSGRQFSNSRSEMNVSTLELGDSALYLCASSLGRDSLATNEKLFFGSGTQLSVL.